This T cell receptor (beta chain) was retrieved from a study of long-term antiretroviral therapy in people with HIV. For the study at large: Specimens dating back about a decade before the 2015 immediate-ART recommendation are the oldest included.

This CDR3 region has 13 residues. Deletions cut 5 bases from V and 5 bases from J, with 13 bases between. Germline lookup yields CDR1 SQVTM and CDR2 ANQGSEA. immunoSEQ v3.0 was run at survey level. Per-sample sequencing targets were roughly 40,000-55,000 T-cell genomes. Sequencing used immunoSEQ multiplex PCR; TCRdb keeps in-frame clones, though not all of them. Here the sample spans approximately 20,000 clones, about 88% being singletons. All participants with HIV were treated in the United States. Comments on this clone: Its matching antigen is unknown.

The study, taken as a whole, reports: HIV repertoires had narrower CDR3 length ranges than controls.

The sequence derives from a man aged 55 to 70 with HIV. Sequenced material: unsorted PBMCs, taken 0.6 years after starting antiretroviral therapy. The genes are TRBV29-1 and TRBJ2-1; D is perhaps TRBD2 (6 bases). CDR3 protein: CSVSLGGHNEQFF. The CDR3 DNA follows: TGCAGCGTTTCATTGGGGGGACACAATGAGCAGTTCTTC.